These T cell receptor beta chains were read from a single sample in a study of Ad26.COV2.S vaccination and SARS-CoV-2 variants. Only in-frame clones appear in the TCRdb table, and some are missing; sequencing was by immunoSEQ multiplex PCR. Of hundreds of thousands of clones in the sample, about 86% are singletons; the top ten hold approximately 12%. Sequenced material: peripheral blood, taken in a trial of Ad26.COV2.S vaccine versus placebo. Every receptor here comes from a person between 18 and 59 years old who received the Ad26.COV2.S COVID-19 vaccine or a placebo. The CDR3 runs from the conserved cysteine through the conserved F or W. Fields, in order: V gene, D gene, J gene, CDR3 protein, CDR3 DNA. A D gene is named only where the DNA matches it firmly.

v_call: TRBV9; d_call: .; j_call: TRBJ2-1; cdr3_aa: CASSVGLDEQFF; cdr3_nt: TGTGCCAGCAGCGTAGGGTTGGACGAGCAGTTCTTC
v_call: TRBV7-2; d_call: TRBD2; j_call: TRBJ2-5; cdr3_aa: CASSLRLAVRETQYF; cdr3_nt: TGTGCCAGCAGCTTAAGACTAGCGGTCCGAGAGACCCAGTACTTC
v_call: TRBV7-3; d_call: TRBD2; j_call: TRBJ2-1; cdr3_aa: CASSQPGLGGYNEQFF; cdr3_nt: TGTGCCAGCAGCCAACCGGGACTAGGGGGTTACAATGAGCAGTTCTTC
v_call: TRBV11-1; d_call: TRBD2; j_call: TRBJ2-1; cdr3_aa: CASSPSGREGNEQFF; cdr3_nt: TGTGCCAGCAGCCCTAGCGGTCGGGAGGGCAATGAGCAGTTCTTC
v_call: TRBV12-5; d_call: TRBD1; j_call: TRBJ1-2; cdr3_aa: CASGLRTEGQIYGYTF; cdr3_nt: TGTGCTAGTGGTTTGCGGACCGAGGGACAGATCTATGGCTACACCTTC
v_call: TRBV1; d_call: .; j_call: TRBJ2-1; cdr3_aa: CTSSQDGLAEFF; cdr3_nt: TGCACCAGCAGCCAAGACGGACTAGCTGAGTTCTTC
v_call: TRBV12-3/TRBV12-4; d_call: .; j_call: TRBJ2-7; cdr3_aa: CASRPEGYEQYF; cdr3_nt: TGTGCCAGCAGGCCAGAGGGCTACGAGCAGTACTTC
v_call: TRBV7-6; d_call: .; j_call: TRBJ2-1; cdr3_aa: CASSLDDWGNEQFF; cdr3_nt: TGTGCCAGCAGCTTAGATGATTGGGGAAATGAGCAGTTCTTC
v_call: TRBV2; d_call: .; j_call: TRBJ2-7; cdr3_aa: CASSSAYEQYF; cdr3_nt: TGTGCCAGCAGTTCCGCCTACGAGCAGTACTTC
v_call: TRBV28; d_call: TRBD2; j_call: TRBJ2-3; cdr3_aa: CASSSFAGGLTDTQYF; cdr3_nt: TGTGCCAGCAGCAGCTTCGCGGGGGGGCTCACAGATACGCAGTATTTT
v_call: TRBV29-1; d_call: .; j_call: TRBJ2-2; cdr3_aa: CSVEVQRPPGELFF; cdr3_nt: TGCAGCGTTGAGGTCCAAAGGCCCCCCGGGGAGCTGTTTTTT
v_call: TRBV9; d_call: TRBD1; j_call: TRBJ1-3; cdr3_aa: CASRTGEGDTIYF; cdr3_nt: TGTGCCAGCAGAACAGGGGAGGGGGACACCATATATTTT
v_call: TRBV6-5; d_call: .; j_call: TRBJ1-1; cdr3_aa: CASSYSNTGVNTEAFF; cdr3_nt: TGTGCCAGCAGTTACTCCAATACAGGAGTGAACACTGAAGCTTTCTTT
v_call: TRBV5-4; d_call: .; j_call: TRBJ1-6; cdr3_aa: CASTPGTQKESPLHF; cdr3_nt: TGTGCCAGCACTCCCGGGACACAAAAGGAATCACCCCTCCACTTT
v_call: TRBV5-6; d_call: .; j_call: TRBJ2-7; cdr3_aa: CASSLERAENLYEQYF; cdr3_nt: TGTGCCAGCAGCTTGGAACGGGCAGAGAATTTGTACGAGCAGTACTTC
v_call: TRBV7-2; d_call: .; j_call: TRBJ2-2; cdr3_aa: CASSLRPRVVLGAGELFF; cdr3_nt: TGTGCCAGCAGCCTTAGACCTAGAGTCGTGTTGGGGGCCGGGGAGCTGTTTTTT
v_call: TRBV19; d_call: TRBD1; j_call: TRBJ1-2; cdr3_aa: CASSIRGQTPNGYTF; cdr3_nt: TGTGCCAGTAGTATCAGGGGACAGACTCCTAATGGCTACACCTTC
v_call: TRBV19; d_call: TRBD2; j_call: TRBJ2-1; cdr3_aa: CASSRGLAGASSYNEQFF; cdr3_nt: TGTGCCAGTAGTAGGGGACTAGCGGGAGCCAGCTCCTACAATGAGCAGTTCTTC
v_call: TRBV5-5; d_call: .; j_call: TRBJ1-2; cdr3_aa: CASRGGYTF; cdr3_nt: TGTGCCAGCAGGGGTGGCTACACCTTC